These T cell receptor beta chains were read from a single sample in a study of blood T cell repertoires in COVID-19. Clones were read by immunoSEQ multiplex PCR, and TCRdb kept only the in-frame ones, dropping some. Found here are a few hundred thousand clones, 81% of them singletons; the top ten hold about 9%. Material: PBMCs or T cells enriched from blood (not recorded which). Source of these receptors: a man in his forties who had recovered from COVID-19. The CDR3 runs from the conserved cysteine through the conserved F or W. The D gene is left open where the match is weak. Part of the rows lack a size; the others show once, few, many or a class for expanded clones.

V	J	D	size	CDR3	DNA
TRBV5-1	TRBJ2-7	NA	once	CASSSEPEQEQYF	TGCGCCAGCAGCTCCGAACCGGAACAGGAGCAGTACTTC
TRBV7-9	TRBJ2-5	NA	NA	CASSTAINRVGGETQYF	TGTGCCAGCAGCACTGCTATAAACAGGGTTGGGGGAGAGACCCAGTACTTC
TRBV11-2	TRBJ1-1	NA	NA	CASSRDRTEAFF	TGTGCCAGCAGCCGCGACAGGACTGAAGCTTTCTTT
TRBV7-3	TRBJ2-6	TRBD2	NA	CASSSGQRGSGANVLTF	TGTGCCAGCAGCAGCGGTCAGCGGGGGTCTGGGGCCAACGTCCTGACTTTC
TRBV5-1	TRBJ1-2	NA	NA	CASSLEAYGYTF	TGCGCCAGCAGCTTGGAAGCCTATGGCTACACCTTC
TRBV6-5	TRBJ1-2	TRBD1	NA	CASSYPNRGLYGYTF	TGTGCCAGCAGTTACCCTAACAGGGGCCTCTATGGCTACACCTTC
TRBV2	TRBJ1-6	NA	NA	CASSAPGMNSPLHF	TGTGCCAGCAGCGCCCCGGGTATGAATTCACCCCTCCACTTT
TRBV3-1/TRBV3-2	TRBJ1-6	NA	NA	CASSQKRAGNSPLHF	TGTGCCAGCAGCCAGAAGAGGGCGGGGAATTCACCCCTCCACTTT
TRBV12-3/TRBV12-4	TRBJ2-5	NA	NA	CASSFGGTQYF	TGTGCCAGCAGTTTCGGAGGGACCCAGTACTTC
TRBV4-2	TRBJ2-7	TRBD2	NA	CASSQDLLAGPYEQYF	TGTGCCAGCAGCCAAGATTTACTAGCGGGTCCCTACGAGCAGTACTTC
TRBV6-1	TRBJ2-7	NA	NA	CASSDSRGGSYF	TGTGCCAGCAGTGATAGTCGAGGGGGATCGTACTTC
TRBV19	TRBJ1-6	NA	once	CASSIARDKHRGGSLHF	TGTGCCAGTAGTATAGCCCGGGACAAGCACCGAGGTGGGTCCCTCCACTTT
TRBV7-2	TRBJ1-1	NA	few	CASSRARGEAEAFF	TGTGCCAGCAGCAGGGCCAGGGGTGAAGCTGAAGCTTTCTTT
TRBV4-2	TRBJ2-5	TRBD2	NA	CASSQDRTRGGKETQYF	TGTGCCAGCAGCCAAGATAGGACGCGGGGGGGCAAAGAGACCCAGTACTTC
TRBV5-1	TRBJ2-7	NA	NA	CASRGNGPYEQYF	TGCGCCAGCAGGGGCAACGGCCCCTACGAGCAGTACTTC
TRBV11-3	TRBJ1-1	TRBD1	few	CASSPGTDPEAFF	TGTGCCAGCAGCCCCGGGACAGACCCTGAAGCTTTCTTT
TRBV5-1	TRBJ2-1	TRBD1	NA	CASSATGQTYNEQFF	TGCGCCAGCAGCGCGACAGGGCAGACCTACAATGAGCAGTTCTTC
TRBV2	TRBJ2-2	TRBD1	NA	CASSETGYGGELFF	TGTGCCAGCAGTGAGACAGGGTATGGCGGGGAGCTGTTTTTT
TRBV5-1	TRBJ2-2	TRBD1	NA	CASSLQGGTGELFF	TGCGCCAGCAGCTTACAGGGGGGCACCGGGGAGCTGTTTTTT
TRBV9	TRBJ2-1	TRBD2	NA	CASSEGAGGYNEQFF	TGTGCCAGCAGCGAGGGAGCGGGAGGTTACAATGAGCAGTTCTTC
TRBV30	TRBJ2-3	TRBD2	NA	CAFSGLAGGLKADTQYF	TGTGCCTTCTCGGGACTAGCGGGGGGTCTTAAGGCAGATACGCAGTATTTT
TRBV19	TRBJ2-3	NA	NA	CASTRGHLTDTQYF	TGTGCCAGTACCCGGGGACACCTCACAGATACGCAGTATTTT
TRBV19	TRBJ1-3	TRBD1	once	CASSIQGAPGNTIYF	TGTGCCAGTAGTATACAGGGGGCGCCGGGAAACACCATATATTTT
TRBV5-4	TRBJ2-1	TRBD2	NA	CASSSPQASGRNEQFF	TGTGCCAGCAGCTCCCCCCAGGCTAGCGGGAGGAATGAGCAGTTCTTC
TRBV9	TRBJ2-2	TRBD2	once	CASSPSGRAVGELFF	TGTGCCAGCAGCCCTAGCGGGAGGGCCGTCGGGGAGCTGTTTTTT
TRBV11-2	TRBJ2-2	TRBD1	NA	CASNVQGAVGELFF	TGTGCCAGCAACGTCCAGGGGGCGGTCGGGGAGCTGTTTTTT
TRBV12-5	TRBJ2-5	TRBD2	NA	CASAATGLAVRGETQYF	TGTGCTAGTGCCGCCACGGGACTAGCGGTAAGGGGGGAGACCCAGTACTTC
TRBV24-1	TRBJ2-3	TRBD2	NA	CATSGEGRPLGSTDTQYF	TGTGCCACCAGTGGGGAGGGGAGGCCCCTCGGGAGCACAGATACGCAGTATTTT
TRBV11-2	TRBJ1-3	TRBD1	many	CASSLGDSRNTIYF	TGTGCCAGCAGCTTGGGGGACAGTAGAAACACCATATATTTT
TRBV5-5	TRBJ2-1	NA	NA	CASRTGLNNEQFF	TGTGCCAGCAGGACCGGACTAAACAATGAGCAGTTCTTC
TRBV3-1/TRBV3-2	TRBJ2-4	TRBD2	NA	CASSVANSGLVRNIQYF	TGTGCCAGCAGCGTAGCAAATTCTGGACTAGTCAGGAACATTCAGTACTTC
TRBV25-1	TRBJ1-2	NA	few	CASSEYQGNYGYTF	TGTGCCAGCAGTGAATACCAGGGTAACTATGGCTACACCTTC
TRBV29-1	TRBJ1-2	NA	NA	CSIDTGYGYTF	TGCAGCATTGACACCGGTTATGGCTACACCTTC
TRBV4-1	TRBJ2-2	NA	NA	CASSPYPTGTLKTGELFF	TGCGCCAGCAGCCCATACCCTACAGGGACCCTAAAGACCGGGGAGCTGTTTTTT
TRBV19	TRBJ2-3	NA	NA	CASSIWRVDTQYF	TGTGCCAGTAGTATTTGGCGGGTAGATACGCAGTATTTT
TRBV7-9	TRBJ2-5	TRBD1	NA	CASSDAYRDRGETQYF	TGTGCCAGCAGCGACGCGTACCGGGACAGGGGTGAGACCCAGTACTTC
TRBV5-1	TRBJ1-4	NA	NA	CASSEQGPKTGEKLFF	TGCGCCAGCAGCGAACAGGGACCGAAGACGGGGGAAAAACTGTTTTTT
TRBV27	TRBJ1-1	NA	NA	CASRPYEEKNTEAFF	TGTGCCAGCAGACCATATGAAGAGAAGAACACTGAAGCTTTCTTT
TRBV19	TRBJ1-2	TRBD1	NA	CASSKRDRQVNYGYTF	TGTGCCAGTAGTAAAAGGGACAGACAAGTAAACTATGGCTACACCTTC
TRBV7-8	TRBJ2-7	TRBD2	once	CASSLLAGSRYEQYF	TGTGCCAGCAGCCTCCTAGCGGGATCAAGATACGAGCAGTACTTC
TRBV18	TRBJ1-2	NA	once	CASSPSSRNYGYTF	TGTGCCAGCTCACCTAGTTCAAGAAACTATGGCTACACCTTC
TRBV18	TRBJ2-5	NA	NA	CASSSSPGLKYQETQYF	TGTGCCAGCTCATCTTCACCGGGACTTAAGTACCAAGAGACCCAGTACTTC
TRBV9	TRBJ2-5	TRBD2	many	CASSVEGTSGGLRETQYF	TGTGCCAGCAGCGTAGAGGGTACTAGCGGGGGCCTCCGGGAGACCCAGTACTTC